This T cell receptor beta chain was sequenced for a study of regulatory T cells in long-lasting Graves disease. General study points: Patients with persistent disease shared roughly 3,000 public clonotypes, outpacing the approximately 970 shared by new patients. Persistent disease preferred TRBV28, TRBJ1-2 and TRBJ2-5; new disease, TRBV20-1 and TRBJ2-1.

The CDR3 runs to 15 residues. The V gene end was trimmed by 2 bases and the J gene end by 0 bases; junction bases not matched to a gene: 2. Looked up from germline, CDR1 is MNHEY and CDR2 is SVGAGI. This clonotype was counted at least ten times. As yet, its antigen is unknown. iRepertoire HTBI primers and Arm-PCR of CDR3 regions built TCR beta libraries. TCRdb reanalysed the multiplex PCR reads using MiXCR and keeps one entry per CDR3 protein. The table has approximately 290,000 distinct CDR3 sequences, 20% to 25% seen once. Time point: persistent/refractory GD, antithyroid drugs over 5 years with positive TRAb. PBMC RNA served as the TCR library source.

Sequencing was performed on peripheral blood mononuclear cells (PBMCs), taken when the disease was refractory, from a patient treated with antithyroid drugs. The TCR comes from a female donor with Graves disease. J is TRBJ2-7 and V is TRBV6-5; 9 nucleotides align to TRBD2. The CDR3 reads CASSYGTSSSYEQYF. The CDR3 nucleotides read TGTGCCAGCAGTTACGGGACTAGCTCCTCCTACGAGCAGTACTTC.